This T cell receptor beta chain was profiled in a study of cytomegalovirus exposure and HLA in healthy donors (dated by TCRdb to the late 2010s). Turning to the overall study: According to an earlier analysis of several hundred of the donors, some 180 million T cells yielded 90 million to 130 million unique TCR beta sequences and around 280 Gb of sequence data. An early release covering more than 500 HLA-typed donors comprised about 310 gigabases of sequencing data and around 80 million unique TCR sequences. The genetic ancestry cluster associated with self-reported Caucasian donors included about 81% of the roughly 390 genotyped donors. The study aimed to test whether cataloging public T cell receptors could reveal signatures of past pathogen exposure. The T cell repertoires of around 730 subjects were profiled by immunosequencing and related to cytomegalovirus serostatus. Along with the approximately 700-subject first cohort, a separate validation cohort of 120 different subjects was used. High-throughput TCR immunosequencing, statistical association of individual TCRs with disease status, and machine learning were combined to predict cytomegalovirus infection status. A later analysis re-examined previously published TCR beta repertoires from 600 to 700 donors and added high-resolution HLA genotyping to investigate patterns of TCR occurrence. The later analysis used no new phenotypic data to find candidate immune exposures, relying instead on TCR beta sequences and their occurrence across donors. An earlier analysis of several hundred of the donors applied high-throughput TCR beta sequencing to assess whether each TCR beta V gene segment acted as functional or pseudogenic. Donor age, sex, ethnicity and CMV serostatus were collected together with the repertoire data. Genome-wide SNP genotypes for about 55% of the roughly 670 donors were used in a later genetic analysis, which treated that subset as a discovery cohort. Every repertoire in the discovery cohort had been generated on one and the same sequencing platform. HLA typing covered class I and class II loci at four-digit resolution. Typing coverage differed by locus: A, B, C, DRB1 and DQB1 were typed in about 629-640 donors, DQA1 in about 500, DPA1 in 606, and DPB1 in roughly 450. Roughly 5 DR-DQ haplotypes were treated as single units for association and clustering because of strong linkage in the cohort. On average, around 240,000 unique TCR beta nucleotide sequences were sequenced per donor among fewer than 500 genotyped donors of the cohort, with approximately 18% of those sequences being non-productive.

Library generation was performed with the immunoSEQ multiplex PCR assay. A mixture of 60 forward primers for TCR Vbeta segments and 13 reverse primers for TCR Jbeta segments was used in the multiplex PCR. A multiplex PCR assay on genomic DNA amplified the CDR3 region of rearranged TCR beta genes. On the Illumina HiSeq System, the amplified TCR beta libraries were sequenced as 87-base-pair reads. The original methods were these. Across the 500 to 850 repertoires, a later analysis counted 60 million to 90 million unique TCR beta chains, some 11 million of which were shared by at least two donors. A nearest-neighbor algorithm error-corrected the raw reads and collapsed the reads into unique sequences, merging closely related sequences to remove PCR and sequencing errors. Alignment of CDR3 sequences to IMGT reference sequences was used to assign V, D and J gene segments. For a sequence to be retained, a match of at least six nucleotides was required to both a V gene segment and a J gene segment. A rearrangement was called productive if the CDR3 had no stop codons and remained in frame with V and J, and every other rearrangement was called non-productive. Following IMGT convention, CDR3 was defined as the stretch from the second conserved V-encoded cysteine to the conserved J-encoded phenylalanine. The earlier analysis of more than 450 of the donors excluded sequences that lacked an unambiguous match to a single V gene segment. In an earlier analysis of 587 of the donors, V segments were called functional above 56.7% productive rearrangements and were called segregating when the between-donor standard deviation exceeded 5%. A statistical classification framework was built for diagnosing cytomegalovirus status from the catalog of TCR beta chain sequences. V and J gene assignment, in a later analysis, came from comparing TCR nucleotide sequences with IMGT/GENE-DB human TR gene sequences. A later analysis assigned CDR3 sequences and most-parsimonious VDJ recombination scenarios with the TCRdist pipeline. A later analysis defined each TCR beta chain by its CDR3 amino acid sequence plus V-gene family, and excluded reads lacking a unique V-gene family. To address suspected cross-contamination and a sequencing artifact, a later analysis removed over 500 highly shared, low-generation-probability nucleotide sequences. In a later analysis, a clonal expansion index for each public chain was calculated from normalized within-repertoire ranks of inferred template counts. In a later analysis, generation probabilities were computed with a VDJ recombination model fitted to out-of-frame rearrangements, and the resulting probabilities were checked against IGoR. A later analysis scored TCR-TCR, TCR-HLA and TCR-CMV co-occurrence with hypergeometric tests, applying a repertoire-size bias correction to TCR pairs. False discovery rates were estimated in a later analysis by permuting HLA or CMV assignments 20 times. A later analysis grouped co-occurring TCRs with DBSCAN, adding TCRdist sequence similarity when clustering within HLA-allele-positive subsets. For co-occurrence clustering, repertoires with fewer than 30,000 or more than 120,000 public chains were excluded, along with four or five repertoires with anomalous nucleotide sharing. TCRdb mirrors the immuneACCESS table, restricted to in-frame sequences. Some clones are absent from its copies; in checked studies, under half trace to an unresolved V gene, and the reason for the others is unknown. V and J calls and clone size are as listed in that table; D and trimming were resolved from the DNA. The sample records roughly 190,000 clones, approximately 90% of which are singletons. About 1% of the sample is in the top ten clones.

The investigation overall reported the following: Three of the identified cytomegalovirus-associated TCR beta chains were confirmed in vitro to be specific for cytomegalovirus antigens. A later analysis found that TCR association rates varied across HLA loci, with DRB1 alleles showing the most associated TCRs and HLA-C alleles the fewest. Assigning TCR associations to individual alleles was difficult when HLA alleles, especially DR and DQ, strongly co-occurred. Compared with the approximately 670-donor mean, donors in an Asian-associated ancestry cluster had fewer N-insertions in productive TCRs, according to a later genetic analysis. A later analysis reported that several top co-occurrence clusters appeared linked to parvovirus B19, influenza, CMV and Epstein-Barr virus. In an earlier analysis of approximately 590 of the donors, most TCR beta V segments appeared in productive rearrangements about 87% or about 30% of the time, broadly matching IMGT annotations. At a false discovery rate of 0.05, a later analysis linked some 17,000 TCR beta sequences to specific HLA alleles. Over 15 rarely observed V segments, including chromosome 9 orphons, were excluded from the earlier analysis of approximately 600 of the donors because counts were too low. For the cohort, immune exposure information was limited to CMV serostatus. Most TCR sequences were seen in very few donors, while some public TCRs were found in many individuals. Some IMGT-functional V segments, including TRBV6-2 and TRBV6-3, could not be told apart with the 87-base-pair reads, so those segments were excluded. The authors suggested that the approach could potentially be extended to other disease states and immunological phenotypes. A later analysis found that HLA-associated TCR beta chains were more clonally expanded and had lower generation probabilities than equally common non-associated chains. Because HLA typing was unavailable for some donors at each locus, only the typed subset was used in association tests. A total of 164 TCR beta chains were listed by the study as associated with cytomegalovirus. Linkage disequilibrium might explain the correlated functional status among segregating V segments, but an unknown experimental factor could not be excluded. Only TCR beta chains were sequenced in this cohort, and the absence of alpha or paired-chain data limited detectable features. A further reported finding was that TCR beta sequences accurately predicted the HLA-A and HLA-B alleles for most subjects in the first cohort. Sequencing depth was assumed to be roughly uniform across donors in the presence/absence analyses, though that assumption may not hold. According to a later analysis, most CMV-associated TCR beta chains appeared to be HLA-restricted, and the HLA associations seemed to be driven largely by CMV exposure. In a later genetic analysis, a missense DCLRE1C variant was associated with V-gene and J-gene trimming of TCR beta chains, and the association was replicated in an independent cohort. Cytomegalovirus status was reported to be diagnosed by the classifier with high specificity and sensitivity in both the original and validation cohorts. A cluster of highly shared sequence variants was judged likely to be a technical artifact of the sequencing pipeline.

The cohort was made up of 650 to 700 healthy bone marrow donors. Cohort members were all nominally healthy when sampled, although unrecorded immune exposures were likely present. The donor tested CMV seronegative and was one of the 352 seronegative cohort members. Every donor gave a peripheral blood sample, and the peripheral blood mononuclear cells from that sample were used for TCR beta sequencing. Genomic DNA extraction from the blood cell samples was performed with the Qiagen DNeasy Blood Extraction Kit. Between the V and J ends, shortened by 4 bases and 2 bases respectively, the junction contains 22 bases. As encoded in the germline V gene (reference sequence), CDR1 is PRHDT while CDR2 is FYEKMQ. From the cysteine through the phenylalanine, the CDR3 covers 18 amino acids. Only the CDR3 DNA is retained, 54 bases long and in frame from the first base. About this clone itself: Its antigen is unknown. No qualities accompany the bases; no much larger clone lies one base away.

The specimen sequenced was PBMCs. The TCR comes from a boy aged 2 to 10 in good health and CMV-seronegative. The V gene is TRBV13 and the J gene is TRBJ2-3, with TRBD2 tentatively as D gene (6 bases match). The DNA is as follows: TGTGCCAGCAGCTCGAGATCCGGGACTTATCCGTCCACAGATACGCAGTATTTT. Its amino acids are CASSSRSGTYPSTDTQYF.